This TCR beta chain was identified in a study of molecular identifiers for immune sequencing clone quantification. As to this clonotype: Its antigen is unknown. A much larger clone differs by one base, so this may be a read error.

Trimming stripped 1 base from V and 8 bases from J, with 12 bases between. This CDR3 has 13 amino acids. Per germline, CDR1 GTSNPN and CDR2 SVGIG (reference sequence). Study-wide results and limits: Barcodes shared by identical TCR molecules could lead to underestimated sizes of highly expanded clones.

Via MiXCR, TCRdb re-called the PCR reads, giving one row per CDR3 protein. This repertoire shows more than 450,000 distinct CDR3 sequences, about a fifth found once; its top ten account for around 0.84%. This sequence originates from a human donor in good health. Some libraries in this study had Jurkat cell RNA spiked in. The sample consisted of naive CD8+ T cells from blood, with Jurkat cell RNA spiked in. Subset denoted: FACS-sorted CD8+CD4-CCR7+CD45RA+ naive T cells. The chain combines TRBV30 with TRBJ2-1, with D possibly TRBD2 on 5 matching bases. The DNA for the CDR3 is TGTGCCTGGAGTGGAGGTAGCGAGTATGAGCAGTTCTTC. Residues: CAWSGGSEYEQFF.